This T cell receptor (beta chain) was captured by sequencing in a study of radiotherapy plus CTLA-4 blockade in lung cancer. Germline-derived CDR1 and CDR2 are GTSNPN and SVGIG (reference sequence). The CDR3 is made up of 15 amino acids. After removal of 1 base from V and 5 bases from J, the junction contained 2 bases not matched to a gene. With regard to this clone: As yet, its antigen is unknown.

General study results and limits: In blood, TCR clones derived from the tumor expanded after radiotherapy plus ipilimumab.

Sequencing used immunoSEQ multiplex PCR; TCRdb keeps in-frame clones, though not all of them. Of roughly 80,000 clones detected, roughly 69% appear once; the ten largest clones hold more than 9%. The receptor comes from a human donor with non-small cell lung cancer whose response to radiotherapy plus ipilimumab could not be evaluated. The source was peripheral blood, collected from a patient treated with radiotherapy plus ipilimumab. The V gene is TRBV30, the J gene TRBJ2-1; 13 positions agree with TRBD2. In DNA, the CDR3 is TGTGCCTGGAGTGGGGGACTAGCGGGACACAATGAGCAGTTCTTC. This sequence encodes CAWSGGLAGHNEQFF.